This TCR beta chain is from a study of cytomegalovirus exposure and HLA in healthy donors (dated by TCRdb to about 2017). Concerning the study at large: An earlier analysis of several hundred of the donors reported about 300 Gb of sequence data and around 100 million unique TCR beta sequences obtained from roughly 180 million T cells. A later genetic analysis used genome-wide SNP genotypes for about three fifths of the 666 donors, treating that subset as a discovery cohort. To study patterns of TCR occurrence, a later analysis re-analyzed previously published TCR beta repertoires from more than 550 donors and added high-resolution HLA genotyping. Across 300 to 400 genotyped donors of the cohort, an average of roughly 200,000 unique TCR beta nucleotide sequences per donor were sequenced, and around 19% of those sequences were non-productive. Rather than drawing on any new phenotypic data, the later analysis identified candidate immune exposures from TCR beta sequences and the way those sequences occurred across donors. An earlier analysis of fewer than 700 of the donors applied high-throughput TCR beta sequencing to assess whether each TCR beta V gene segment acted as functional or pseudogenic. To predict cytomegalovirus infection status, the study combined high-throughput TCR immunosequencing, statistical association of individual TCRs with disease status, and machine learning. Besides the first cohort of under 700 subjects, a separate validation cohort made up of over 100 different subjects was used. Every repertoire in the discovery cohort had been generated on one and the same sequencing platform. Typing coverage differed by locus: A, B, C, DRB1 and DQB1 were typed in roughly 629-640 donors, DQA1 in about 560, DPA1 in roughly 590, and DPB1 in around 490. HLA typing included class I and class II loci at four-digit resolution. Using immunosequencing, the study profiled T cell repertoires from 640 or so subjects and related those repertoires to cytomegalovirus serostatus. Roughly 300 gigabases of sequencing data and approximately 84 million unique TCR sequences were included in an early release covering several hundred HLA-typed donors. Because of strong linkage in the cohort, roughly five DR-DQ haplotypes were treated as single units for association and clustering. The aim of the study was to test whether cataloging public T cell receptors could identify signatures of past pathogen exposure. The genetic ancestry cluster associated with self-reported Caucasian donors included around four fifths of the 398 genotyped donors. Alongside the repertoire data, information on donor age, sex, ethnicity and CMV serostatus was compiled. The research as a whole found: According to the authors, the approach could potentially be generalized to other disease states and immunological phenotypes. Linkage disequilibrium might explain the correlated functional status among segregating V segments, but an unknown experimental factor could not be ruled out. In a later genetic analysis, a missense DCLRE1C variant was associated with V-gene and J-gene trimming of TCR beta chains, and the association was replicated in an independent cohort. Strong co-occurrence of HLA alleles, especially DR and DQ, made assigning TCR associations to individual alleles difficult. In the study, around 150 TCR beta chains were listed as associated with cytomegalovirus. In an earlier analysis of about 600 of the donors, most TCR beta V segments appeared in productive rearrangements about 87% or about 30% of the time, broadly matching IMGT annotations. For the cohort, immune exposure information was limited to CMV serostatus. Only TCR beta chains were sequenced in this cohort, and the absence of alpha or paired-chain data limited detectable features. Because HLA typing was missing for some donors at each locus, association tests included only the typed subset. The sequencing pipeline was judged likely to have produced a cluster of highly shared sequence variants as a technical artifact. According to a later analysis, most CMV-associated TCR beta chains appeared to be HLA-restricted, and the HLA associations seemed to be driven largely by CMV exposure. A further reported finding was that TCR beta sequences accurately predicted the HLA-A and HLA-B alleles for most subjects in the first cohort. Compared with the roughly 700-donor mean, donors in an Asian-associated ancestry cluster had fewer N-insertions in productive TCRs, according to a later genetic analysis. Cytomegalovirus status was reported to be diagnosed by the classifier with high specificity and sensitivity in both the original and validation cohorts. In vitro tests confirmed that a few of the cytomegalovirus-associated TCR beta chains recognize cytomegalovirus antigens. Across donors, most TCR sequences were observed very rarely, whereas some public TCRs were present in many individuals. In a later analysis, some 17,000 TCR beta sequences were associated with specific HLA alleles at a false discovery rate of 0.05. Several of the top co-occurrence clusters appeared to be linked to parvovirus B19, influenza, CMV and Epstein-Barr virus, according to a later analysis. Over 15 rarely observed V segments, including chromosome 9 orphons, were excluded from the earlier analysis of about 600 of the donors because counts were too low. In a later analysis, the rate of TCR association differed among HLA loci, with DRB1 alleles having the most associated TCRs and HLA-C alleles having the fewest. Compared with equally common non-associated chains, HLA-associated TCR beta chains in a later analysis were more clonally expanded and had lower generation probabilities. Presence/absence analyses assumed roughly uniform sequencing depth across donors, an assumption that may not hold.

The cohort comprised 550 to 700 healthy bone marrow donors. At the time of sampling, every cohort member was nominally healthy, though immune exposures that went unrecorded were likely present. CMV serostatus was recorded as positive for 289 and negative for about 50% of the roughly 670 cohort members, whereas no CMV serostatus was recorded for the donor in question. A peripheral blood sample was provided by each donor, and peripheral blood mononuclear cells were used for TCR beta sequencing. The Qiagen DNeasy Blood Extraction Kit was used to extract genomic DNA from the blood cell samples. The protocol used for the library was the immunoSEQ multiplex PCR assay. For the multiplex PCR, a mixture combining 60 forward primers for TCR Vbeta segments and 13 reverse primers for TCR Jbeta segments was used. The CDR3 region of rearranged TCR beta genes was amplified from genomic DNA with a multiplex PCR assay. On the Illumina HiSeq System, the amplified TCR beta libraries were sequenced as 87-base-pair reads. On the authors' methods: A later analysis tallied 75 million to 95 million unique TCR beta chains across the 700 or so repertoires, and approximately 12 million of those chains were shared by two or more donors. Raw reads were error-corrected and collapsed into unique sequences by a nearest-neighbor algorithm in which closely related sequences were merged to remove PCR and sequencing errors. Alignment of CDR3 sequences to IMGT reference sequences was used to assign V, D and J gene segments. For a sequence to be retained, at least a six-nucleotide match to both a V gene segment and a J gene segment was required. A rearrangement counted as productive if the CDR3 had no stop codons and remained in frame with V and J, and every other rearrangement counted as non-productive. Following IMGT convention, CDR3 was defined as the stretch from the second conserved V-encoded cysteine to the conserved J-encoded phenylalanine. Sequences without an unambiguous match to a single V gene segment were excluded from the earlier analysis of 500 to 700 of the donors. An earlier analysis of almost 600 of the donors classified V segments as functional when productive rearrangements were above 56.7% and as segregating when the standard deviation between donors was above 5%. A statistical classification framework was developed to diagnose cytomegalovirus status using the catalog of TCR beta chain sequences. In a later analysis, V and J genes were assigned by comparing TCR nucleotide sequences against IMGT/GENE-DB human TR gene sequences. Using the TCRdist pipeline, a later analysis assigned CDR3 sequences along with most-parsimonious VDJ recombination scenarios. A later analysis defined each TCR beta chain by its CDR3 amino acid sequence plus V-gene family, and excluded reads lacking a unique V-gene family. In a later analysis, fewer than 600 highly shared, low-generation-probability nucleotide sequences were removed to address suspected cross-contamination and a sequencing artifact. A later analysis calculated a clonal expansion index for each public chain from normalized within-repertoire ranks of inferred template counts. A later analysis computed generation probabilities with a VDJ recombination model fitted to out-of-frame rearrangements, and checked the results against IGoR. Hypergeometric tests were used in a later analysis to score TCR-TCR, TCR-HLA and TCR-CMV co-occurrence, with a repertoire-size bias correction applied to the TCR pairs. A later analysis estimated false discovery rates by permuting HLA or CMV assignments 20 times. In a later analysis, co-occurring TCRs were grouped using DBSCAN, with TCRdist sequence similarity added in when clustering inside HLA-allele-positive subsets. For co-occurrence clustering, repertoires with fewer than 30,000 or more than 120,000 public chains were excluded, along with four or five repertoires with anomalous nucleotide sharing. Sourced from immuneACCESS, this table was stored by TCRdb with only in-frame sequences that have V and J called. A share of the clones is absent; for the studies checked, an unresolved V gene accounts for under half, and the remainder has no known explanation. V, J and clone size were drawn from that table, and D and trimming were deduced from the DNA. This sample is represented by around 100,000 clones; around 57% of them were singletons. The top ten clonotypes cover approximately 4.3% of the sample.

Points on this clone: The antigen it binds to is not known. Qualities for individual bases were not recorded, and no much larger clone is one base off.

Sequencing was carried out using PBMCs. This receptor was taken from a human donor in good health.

In nucleotides, the sequence is TGCGCCAGCAGGCAGGAAGTTACGCAGTATTTT. The translation is CASRQEVTQYF. Recombination connected TRBV10-2 to TRBJ2-3; no D segment can be confidently identified. V was cut back by 6 bases and J by 8 bases, leaving a gap of 9 bases between them. The germline V gene sets CDR1 to WSHSY and CDR2 to SAAADI. The CDR3 goes from the cysteine to the phenylalanine over 11 residues. Just CDR3 DNA is preserved here, 33 bases in frame from base 1.